This T cell receptor beta chain stems from a study of prognosis after radiotherapy for stage I lung cancer. Study overall: There were about seven patients whose tumors were squamous cell carcinoma and about 13 whose tumors were adenocarcinoma. General study findings and limits: Any tumor specificity that the expanded TCR clones may have had was not determined.

CDR1 and CDR2 from the germline V gene are ENHRY and SYGVKD. CDR3 length: 16 residues. V was clipped by 2 bases and J by 2 bases; unmatched bases: 4. This clonotype has at least ten counts. The target antigen is unknown. Genomic DNA was the source, and TCR beta CDR3 was amplified from it by two-round multiplex PCR. Initially, in first-round PCR, primers specific to each TRBV and TRBJ gene were used. TCRdb redid the calling of the multiplex PCR reads with MiXCR, one entry per CDR3 protein. The profile shows around 26,000 distinct CDR3 sequences, roughly 50% of them singletons. This TCR came from a donor at least 50 years old with non-small cell lung cancer. Sequences were derived from PBMCs, sampled before or after stereotactic body radiation therapy (not recorded which). The chain recombines TRBV10-3 with TRBJ2-2; 8 nucleotides match TRBD1. For the CDR3, the DNA is TGTGCCATCAGTGAGACCGGGACAGGAAACACCGGGGAGCTGTTTTTT. Protein: CAISETGTGNTGELFF.